Each of the 23 T cell receptor beta chains below was sequenced from the same sample in a study of cytomegalovirus exposure and HLA in healthy donors. PCR employed 60 Vbeta and 13 Jbeta primers. Assay used: immunoSEQ multiplex PCR; TCRdb lists only in-frame clones, some missing. The table records some 140,000 clones, more than 60% of them present only once. Sequenced input: PBMCs. The receptors derive from a woman younger than 30 in good health and CMV-seronegative.

V and J are TRBV19 and TRBJ2-3; 7 positions agree with TRBD2. The J segment lost 0 bases and the V segment lost 10 bases, leaving 10 bases of the junction unmatched. Per the germline V gene, CDR1 is LNHDA and CDR2 is SQIVND (reference sequence). The CDR3 is made up of 15 amino acids. The CDR3 protein is CATTGTTYSTDTQYF. CDR3 in DNA: TGTGCCACAACCGGGACTACCTATAGCACAGATACGCAGTATTTT.

This chain uses TRBV5-1 with TRBJ1-2, with D perhaps matching TRBD1 (6 bases). The ends were cut back, 4 bases at V and 8 bases at J, with 15 bases in the middle. Germline V gene lookup returns CDR1 SGHRS and CDR2 YFSETQ. The CDR3 totals 13 residues. The DNA for the CDR3 is TGCGCCAGCAGCGTTGGACAGACTGGAGGCTACACCTTC. Its translation: CASSVGQTGGYTF. Supplemented by reference TRBV5-1 and TRBJ1-2, the full variable domain reads KAGVTQTPRYLIKTRGQQVTLSCSPISGHRSVSWYQQTPGQGLQFLFEYFSETQRNKGNFPGRFSGRQFSNSRSEMNVSTLELGDSALYLCASSVGQTGGYTFGSGTRLTVV.

The chain employs TRBV19 and TRBJ2-2, with 9 nucleotides matching TRBD1. Germline CDR1 reads LNHDA; CDR2 reads SQIVND (reference sequence). The length of the CDR3 is 17 residues. After removal of 7 bases from V and 5 bases from J, the junction contained 14 bases not matched to a gene. The CDR3 region has the DNA TGTGCCAGTAAAAGGGACCAGCGGGACAGGGTTACCGGGGAGCTGTTTTTT. Amino acids: CASKRDQRDRVTGELFF.

The rearrangement joins TRBV9 to TRBJ1-1, with D tentatively TRBD1 (6 bases). V lost 4 bases and J lost 7, with 11 bases in between. The CDR3 is made up of 12 amino acids. CDR1 SGDLS and CDR2 YYNGEE come from the germline V gene. For the CDR3, the DNA is TGTGCCAGCAGCCCATGGACAGTTGAAGCTTTCTTT. Protein sequence: CASSPWTVEAFF.

V and J are TRBV27 and TRBJ2-3, with D possibly matching TRBD2 (5 bases). Germline assignment: CDR1 MNHEY and CDR2 SMNVEV (reference sequence). The V gene lost 4 bases and the J gene lost 4 bases, with 15 bases spanning the gap. This CDR3 region has 15 residues. CDR3 nucleotide sequence: TGTGCCAGCAGTTGGAGTGGACTCGTCGCAGATACGCAGTATTTT. Translation gives CASSWSGLVADTQYF.

V is TRBV5-6 and J is TRBJ2-5; TRBD1 aligns across 10 bases. The V gene's germline CDR1 is SGHDT and CDR2 YYEEEE. The ends lost 3 bases at V and 3 bases at J; junction bases unmatched: 2. The CDR3 sequence is 14 residues long. The CDR3 is CASSWGTGEETQYF. The CDR3 DNA follows: TGTGCCAGCAGCTGGGGGACAGGGGAAGAGACCCAGTACTTC.

As regards this clone: Germline is not matched at one junction end, which may reflect a read error. As DNA, the CDR3 is TGCGACAGCAGTGTCAGCGGTGGCGGGTATAGCACAGATACGCAGTATTTT. This gives the protein CDSSVSGGGYSTDTQYF. The rearrangement joins TRBV10-2 to TRBJ2-3; weak D call: TRBD2 (5 bases). The CDR3 has 17 residues. Germline V CDR1 and CDR2: WSHSY, SAAADI.

V usage is TRBV7-2 and J usage is TRBJ2-7; 8 nucleotides align to TRBD2. V trimming: 1 base; J trimming: 0 bases; junction bases outside the gene matches: 5. CDR3 length: 16 residues. CDR1 and CDR2 (germline): SGHTA, FQGNSA. CDR3 protein: CASSLDLGLVSYEQYF. DNA for the CDR3: TGTGCCAGCAGCTTAGACCTGGGACTAGTCTCCTACGAGCAGTACTTC.

The chain carries TRBV6-1 and TRBJ2-7; 9 bases match TRBD1. The V and J ends lost 6 bases and 4 bases, in that order; junction bases with no gene match: 10. Germline loops: CDR1 MNHNS, CDR2 SASEGT. The CDR3 has 15 residues. Here the CDR3 reads CASRDRGTGSYEQYF. As DNA, the CDR3 is TGTGCCAGCAGGGATCGAGGGACAGGGTCGTACGAGCAGTACTTC.

CDR3 loop: CASGTGVSYTF. CDR3 DNA sequence: TGTGCCTCCGGGACAGGGGTAAGCTACACCTTC. This sequence joins TRBV30 and TRBJ1-2; TRBD1 matches 10 bases. The ends lost 7 bases at V and 9 bases at J; junction bases unmatched: 5. CDR1 is GTSNPN and CDR2 is SVGIG in the germline V gene (reference sequence). CDR3 length: 11 amino acids.

The rearrangement uses TRBV7-6 and TRBJ2-2; 11 nucleotides align to TRBD2. Germline trimming cut 2 bases from V and 2 bases from J; bases unmatched to any gene: 7. The CDR3 runs 18 residues. Germline lookup yields CDR1 SGHVS and CDR2 FNYEAQ. Here the CDR3 DNA reads TGTGCCAGCAGCTTAACGGCTAGCGGGAGGACTAACACCGGGGAGCTGTTTTTT. This encodes CASSLTASGRTNTGELFF.

This clone turned up a few times. This rearrangement joins TRBV19 to TRBJ1-5; D gene ambiguous. Per the germline V gene, CDR1 is LNHDA and CDR2 is SQIVND (reference sequence). V lost 4 bases to trimming and J lost 5 bases, with 12 bases between them. The CDR3 totals 14 residues. Here the CDR3 reads CASSSDSVYQPQHF. For the CDR3, the DNA is TGTGCCAGTAGTAGCGACTCTGTTTATCAGCCCCAGCATTTT.

This clone appeared once. V is TRBV10-3 and J is TRBJ1-3, with 7 bases matching TRBD1. Germline lookup yields CDR1 ENHRY and CDR2 SYGVKD. V dropped 11 bases and J dropped 4; count of bases not matched to a gene: 5. The CDR3 runs 12 residues. The CDR3 here is CAGGTDGNTIYF. The CDR3 nucleotides are TGTGCCGGGGGGACAGACGGAAACACCATATATTTT.

This sequence joins TRBV5-1 and TRBJ2-1; the match to TRBD2 covers 9 bases. The J segment lost 9 bases and the V segment lost 0 bases, leaving 7 bases of the junction unmatched. Germline-derived CDR1 and CDR2 are SGHRS and YFSETQ. The CDR3 spans 15 residues. In DNA, the CDR3 is TGCGCCAGCAGCTTGGTTCCTAGCGGGAATAGTGAGCAGTTCTTC. Its translation: CASSLVPSGNSEQFF.

The CDR3 DNA reads as TGCGCCAGCAGCTTGGTACCAGCGGGAGGGATTAACACCGGGGAGCTGTTTTTT. Its protein is CASSLVPAGGINTGELFF. This chain connects TRBV5-1 to TRBJ2-2, with TRBD2 identical over 10 bases. The J segment lost 2 bases and the V segment lost 0 bases, leaving 7 bases of the junction unmatched. Germline loops: CDR1 SGHRS, CDR2 YFSETQ. The CDR3 is 18 amino acids.

CDR3 in amino acids: CASIQLNTQYF. As DNA, the CDR3 is TGTGCCAGCATACAGCTCAATACGCAGTATTTT. The chain employs TRBV7-2 and TRBJ2-3; D call uncertain. This CDR3 has 11 amino acids. Trimming took 7 bases from V and 7 from J, leaving 9 bases between them. The germline V gene has CDR1 SGHTA and CDR2 FQGNSA. The variable domain in full, with the rest retrieved from reference TRBV7-2 and TRBJ2-3, is GAGVSQSPSNKVTEKGKDVELRCDPISGHTALYWYRQSLGQGLEFLIYFQGNSAPDKSGLPSDRFSAERTGGSVSTLTIQRTQQEDSAVYLCASIQLNTQYFGPGTRLTVL.

The rearrangement links TRBV5-8 to TRBJ2-7; 13 bases agree with TRBD2. Looked up from germline, CDR1 is SGHTS and CDR2 is YDEGEE. J lost 7 bases, V lost 3 bases, and 10 bases had no gene match. The CDR3 covers 16 residues. The CDR3 protein is CASSSGTSGTRGEQYF. The CDR3 nucleotides are TGTGCCAGCAGCTCTGGGACTAGCGGGACTAGAGGAGAGCAGTACTTC.

This chain joins TRBV5-1 and TRBJ2-3, with 9 nucleotides matching TRBD2. The V gene end was trimmed by 0 bases and the J gene end by 0 bases; junction bases not matched to a gene: 2. CDR1 is SGHRS, CDR2 YFSETQ, per germline. The CDR3 length is 16 residues. CDR3 nucleotides: TGCGCCAGCAGCTTGGATGCGGGAGGGAGCACAGATACGCAGTATTTT. It encodes CASSLDAGGSTDTQYF.

This chain links TRBV4-1 with TRBJ2-1; 8 nucleotides align to TRBD2. CDR1 and CDR2 from the germline V gene are MGHRA and YSYEKL. The length of the CDR3 is 18 residues. Unmatched junction bases numbered 11, after V lost 0 bases and J lost 4 bases. CDR3: CASSQEGGREARYNEQFF. For the CDR3, the DNA is TGCGCCAGCAGCCAAGAAGGGGGGCGGGAGGCTAGATACAATGAGCAGTTCTTC.

This clone appeared a few times. The J gene is TRBJ1-2, the V gene TRBV7-5; TRBD1 is taken as the D call from the table, unchecked against the DNA. TRBV7-5 is given as a pseudogene. The CDR3 totals 14 residues. The CDR3 sequence: CVRSPWTTLYGYTF. The CDR3 DNA reads as TGTGTCAGAAGCCCATGGACAACTCTCTATGGCTACACCTTC.

The rearrangement uses TRBV6-1 and TRBJ2-5; 9 bases are shared with TRBD1. Germline V gene data show CDR1 as MNHNS and CDR2 as SASEGT. CDR3 length equals 15 residues. Losses at the gene ends were 6 bases for V and 4 bases for J; bases not matched to a gene: 9. CDR3 residues: CASRFDRGGRETQYF. In DNA, the CDR3 is TGTGCCAGCAGATTTGACAGGGGGGGGCGAGAGACCCAGTACTTC.

The rearrangement uses TRBV23-1 and TRBJ1-1, with 11 nucleotides matching TRBD1. TRBV23-1 is recorded as an ORF, its role being uncertain. The CDR3 is 17 amino acids. V was pared by 5 bases and J by 4 bases, with 12 bases of the junction left unmatched. In nucleotides, the CDR3 is TGCGCCAGCAGTAGACCGGGACAGGGGGTGTGTTGCACTGAAGCTTTCTTT. This sequence encodes CASSRPGQGVCCTEAFF.

This chain joins TRBV4-2 and TRBJ2-3; D unresolved. This CDR3 contains 14 residues. Trimming took off 1 base at V and 2 bases at J, with 7 bases between the two ends. The V gene's germline CDR1 is LGHNA and CDR2 YNFKEQ. CDR3 region: CASSQVQSTDTQYF. CDR3 bases: TGTGCCAGCAGCCAAGTCCAATCCACAGATACGCAGTATTTT.